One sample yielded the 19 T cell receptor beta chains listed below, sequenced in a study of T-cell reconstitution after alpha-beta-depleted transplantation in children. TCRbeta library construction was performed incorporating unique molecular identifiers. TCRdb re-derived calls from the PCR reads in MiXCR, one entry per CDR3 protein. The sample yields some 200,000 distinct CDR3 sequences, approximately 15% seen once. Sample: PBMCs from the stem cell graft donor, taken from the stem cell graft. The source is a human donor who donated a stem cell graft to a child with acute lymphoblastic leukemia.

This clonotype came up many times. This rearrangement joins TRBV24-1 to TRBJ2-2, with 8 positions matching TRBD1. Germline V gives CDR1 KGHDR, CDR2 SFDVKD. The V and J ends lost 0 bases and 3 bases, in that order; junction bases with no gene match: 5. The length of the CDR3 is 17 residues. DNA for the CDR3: TGTGCCACCAGTGATTTGCACGGACAGGGCGACACCGGGGAGCTGTTTTTT. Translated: CATSDLHGQGDTGELFF.

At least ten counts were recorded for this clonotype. The CDR3 DNA reads TGTGCCAGCAGCCAAGATCAAGCAGGGGCTCTGTTCTTC. Translation: CASSQDQAGALFF. The chain employs TRBV4-2 and TRBJ2-1; the D gene is possibly TRBD1 (6 bases). Trimming removed 0 bases from V and 15 bases from J, with 15 bases in between. From germline, CDR1 is LGHNA and CDR2 YNFKEQ. The CDR3 contains 13 residues.

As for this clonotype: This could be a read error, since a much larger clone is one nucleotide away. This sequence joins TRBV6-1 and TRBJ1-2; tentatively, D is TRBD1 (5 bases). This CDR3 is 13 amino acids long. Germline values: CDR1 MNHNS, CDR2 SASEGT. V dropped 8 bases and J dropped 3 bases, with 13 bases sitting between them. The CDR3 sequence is CASRVTADYGYTF. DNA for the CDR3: TGTGCCAGCCGAGTGACAGCGGACTATGGCTACACCTTC.

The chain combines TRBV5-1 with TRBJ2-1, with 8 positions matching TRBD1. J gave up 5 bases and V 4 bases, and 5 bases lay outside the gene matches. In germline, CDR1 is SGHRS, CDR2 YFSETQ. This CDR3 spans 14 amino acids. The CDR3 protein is CASSADRANNEQFF. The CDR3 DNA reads TGCGCCAGCAGCGCGGACAGGGCCAACAATGAGCAGTTCTTC.

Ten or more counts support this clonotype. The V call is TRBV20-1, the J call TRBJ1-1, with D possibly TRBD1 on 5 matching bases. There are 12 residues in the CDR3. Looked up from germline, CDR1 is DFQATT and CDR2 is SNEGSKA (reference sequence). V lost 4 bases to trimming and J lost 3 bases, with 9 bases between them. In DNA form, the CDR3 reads TGCAGTGCTATATCGGGGGACACTGAAGCTTTCTTT. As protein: CSAISGDTEAFF.

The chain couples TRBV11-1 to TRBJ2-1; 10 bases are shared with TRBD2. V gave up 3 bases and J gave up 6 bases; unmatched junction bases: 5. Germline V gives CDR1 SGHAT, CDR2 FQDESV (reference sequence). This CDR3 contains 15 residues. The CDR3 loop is CASSFVSGRTNEQFF. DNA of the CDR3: TGTGCCAGCAGCTTTGTTAGCGGGAGGACCAATGAGCAGTTCTTC. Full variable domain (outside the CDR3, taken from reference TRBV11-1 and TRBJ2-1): EAEVAQSPRYKITEKSQAVAFWCDPISGHATLYWYRQILGQGPELLVQFQDESVVDDSQLPKDRFSAERLKGVDSTLKIQPAELGDSAMYLCASSFVSGRTNEQFFGPGTRLTVL.

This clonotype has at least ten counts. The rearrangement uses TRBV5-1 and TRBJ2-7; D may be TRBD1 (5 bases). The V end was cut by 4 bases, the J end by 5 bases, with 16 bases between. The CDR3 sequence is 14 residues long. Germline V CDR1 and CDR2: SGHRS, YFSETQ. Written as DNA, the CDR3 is TGCGCCAGCAGCCTGAGCACACAGGTCAACGAGCAGTACTTC. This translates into CASSLSTQVNEQYF.

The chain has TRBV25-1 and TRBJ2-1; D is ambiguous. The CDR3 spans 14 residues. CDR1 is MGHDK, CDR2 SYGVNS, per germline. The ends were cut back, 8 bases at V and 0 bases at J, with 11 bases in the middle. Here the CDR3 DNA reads TGTGCCAGCGGGGATAATTTCTCCTACAATGAGCAGTTCTTC. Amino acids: CASGDNFSYNEQFF.

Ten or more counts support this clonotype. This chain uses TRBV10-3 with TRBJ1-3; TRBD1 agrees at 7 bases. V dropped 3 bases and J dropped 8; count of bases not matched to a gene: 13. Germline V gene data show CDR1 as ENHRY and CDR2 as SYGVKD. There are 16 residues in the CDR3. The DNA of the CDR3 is TGTGCCATCAGTGAAGTGGTTCCACAGGGGATGGACACCATATATTTT. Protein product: CAISEVVPQGMDTIYF.

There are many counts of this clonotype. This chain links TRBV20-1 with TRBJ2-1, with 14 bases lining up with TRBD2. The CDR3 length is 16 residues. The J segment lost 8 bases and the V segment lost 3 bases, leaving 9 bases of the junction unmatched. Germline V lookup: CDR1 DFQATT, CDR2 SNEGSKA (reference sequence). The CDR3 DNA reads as TGCAGTGCTAGGGGACCGGGACTAGCGGGAGAAGATGAGCAGTTCTTC. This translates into CSARGPGLAGEDEQFF.

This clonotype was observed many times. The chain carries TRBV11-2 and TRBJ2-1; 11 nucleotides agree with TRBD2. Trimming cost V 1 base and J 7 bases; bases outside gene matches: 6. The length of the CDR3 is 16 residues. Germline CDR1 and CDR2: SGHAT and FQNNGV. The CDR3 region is CASSLVSTSGRNEQFF. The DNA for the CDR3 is TGTGCCAGCAGCTTAGTTTCAACTAGCGGGAGAAATGAGCAGTTCTTC.

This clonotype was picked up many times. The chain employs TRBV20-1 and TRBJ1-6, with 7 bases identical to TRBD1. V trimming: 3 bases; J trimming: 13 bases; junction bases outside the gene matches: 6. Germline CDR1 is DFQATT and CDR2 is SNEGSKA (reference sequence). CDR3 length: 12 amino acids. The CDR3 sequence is CSASRGGRPLHF. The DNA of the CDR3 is TGCAGTGCTAGCAGGGGGGGCCGGCCCCTCCACTTT.

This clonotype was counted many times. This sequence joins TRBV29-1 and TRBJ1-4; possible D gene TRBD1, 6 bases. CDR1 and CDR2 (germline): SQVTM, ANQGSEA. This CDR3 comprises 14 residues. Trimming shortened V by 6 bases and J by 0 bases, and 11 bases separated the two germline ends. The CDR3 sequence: CSVRGQTTNEKLFF. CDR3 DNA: TGCAGCGTCCGAGGACAGACAACTAATGAAAAACTGTTTTTT.

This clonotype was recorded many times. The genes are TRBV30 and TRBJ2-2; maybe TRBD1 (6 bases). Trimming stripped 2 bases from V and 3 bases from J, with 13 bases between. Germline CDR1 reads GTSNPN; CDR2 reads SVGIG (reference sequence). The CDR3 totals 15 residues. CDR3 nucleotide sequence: TGTGCCTGGAGTAGGTTGACAGGCCACACCGGGGAGCTGTTTTTT. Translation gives CAWSRLTGHTGELFF.

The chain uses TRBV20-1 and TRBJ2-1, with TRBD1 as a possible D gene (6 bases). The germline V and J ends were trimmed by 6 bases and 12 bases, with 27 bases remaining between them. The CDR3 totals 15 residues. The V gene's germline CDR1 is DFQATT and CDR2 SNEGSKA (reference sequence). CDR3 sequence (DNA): TGCAGTGCCCCAAAGGCGACAGGTGCCGACCTTGGGCAGTTCTTC. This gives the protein CSAPKATGADLGQFF.

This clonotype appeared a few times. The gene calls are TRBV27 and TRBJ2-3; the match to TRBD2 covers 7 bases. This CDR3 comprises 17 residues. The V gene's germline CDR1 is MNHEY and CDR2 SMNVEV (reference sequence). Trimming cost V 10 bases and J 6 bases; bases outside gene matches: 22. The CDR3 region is CATQRSGLAEGGDTQYF. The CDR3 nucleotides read TGTGCCACCCAACGATCTGGCCTAGCGGAGGGCGGGGATACGCAGTATTTT.

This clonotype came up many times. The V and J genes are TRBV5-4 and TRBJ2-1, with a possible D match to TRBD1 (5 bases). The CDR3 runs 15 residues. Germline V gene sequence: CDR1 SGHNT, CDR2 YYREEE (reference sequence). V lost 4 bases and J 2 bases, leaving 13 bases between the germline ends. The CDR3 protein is CASSPQGSPYNEQFF. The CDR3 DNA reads TGTGCCAGCAGCCCTCAGGGTAGCCCCTACAATGAGCAGTTCTTC.

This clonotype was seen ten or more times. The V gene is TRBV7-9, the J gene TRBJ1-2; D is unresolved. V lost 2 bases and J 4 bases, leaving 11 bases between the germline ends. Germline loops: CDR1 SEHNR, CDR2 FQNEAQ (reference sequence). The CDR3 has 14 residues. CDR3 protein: CASSLQVGIYGYTF. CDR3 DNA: TGTGCCAGCAGCTTACAGGTCGGGATCTATGGCTACACCTTC.

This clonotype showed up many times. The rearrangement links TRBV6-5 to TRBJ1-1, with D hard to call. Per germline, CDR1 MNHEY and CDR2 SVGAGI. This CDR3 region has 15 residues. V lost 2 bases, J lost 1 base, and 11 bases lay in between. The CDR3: CASSYPRAGNTEAFF. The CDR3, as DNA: TGTGCCAGCAGTTACCCGAGGGCCGGGAACACTGAAGCTTTCTTT.